This is a list of T cell receptor beta chains from one sample in a study of blood T cell repertoires in COVID-19. The protocol was immunoSEQ multiplex PCR, while the TCRdb copy is restricted to in-frame clones and leaves out a portion. The repertoire holds about 80,000 clones, about three quarters seen once, with more than 5% in the top ten. The sequenced sample was peripheral blood. The receptor source for this set is a man in his fifties or sixties with active or convalescent COVID-19. Both conserved end residues are part of each CDR3. The D gene is left open where the match is weak. For some rows the clone size is stated as once, few or many, or as a class when expanded; others skip it.

D gene	V gene	J gene	clone size	CDR3 DNA	CDR3 protein
TRBD1	TRBV3-1/TRBV3-2	TRBJ1-2	.	TGTGCCAGCAGCGGGGACAGTGGTGGCTACACCTTC	CASSGDSGGYTF
TRBD2	TRBV11-2	TRBJ2-1	.	TGTGCCAGCATCCCAGGGAGACTAGCCGATGAGCAGTTCTTC	CASIPGRLADEQFF
TRBD2	TRBV5-1	TRBJ2-1	.	TGCGCCAGCAGCTTTAGCGGGTCACCCTACAATGAGCAGTTCTTC	CASSFSGSPYNEQFF
TRBD1	TRBV5-6	TRBJ1-1	few	TGTGCCAGCAGCTCCTCCGGGACAGCTTTTATGAACACTGAAGCTTTCTTT	CASSSSGTAFMNTEAFF
TRBD2	TRBV4-3	TRBJ2-1	.	TGCGCCAGCAGCCAGGATCTAGCGGAGGCCTACAATGAGCAGTTCTTC	CASSQDLAEAYNEQFF
TRBD1	TRBV5-8	TRBJ1-5	.	TGTGCCAGCAGCCCCATTTCGACAGGGGGCGCGTCTCAGCCCCAGCATTTT	CASSPISTGGASQPQHF
.	TRBV3-1/TRBV3-2	TRBJ1-2	.	TGTGCCAGCAGCCAAGAGGGCCGGGGAGGGAACTATGGCTACACCTTC	CASSQEGRGGNYGYTF
TRBD2	TRBV25-1	TRBJ2-3	.	TGTGCCAGCGGCCGGCGGGGGAGCACAGATACGCAGTATTTT	CASGRRGSTDTQYF
.	TRBV18	TRBJ2-6	.	TGTGCCAGCTCACCTTATCCGGGGAGCGGGGCCAACGTCCTGACTTTC	CASSPYPGSGANVLTF
.	TRBV18	TRBJ2-7	.	TGTGCCAGCTCAGCGACAGACTACGAGCAGTACTTC	CASSATDYEQYF
.	TRBV19	TRBJ1-5	.	TGTGCCAGTAGTATATGGGCAGGCAATCAGCCCCAGCATTTT	CASSIWAGNQPQHF
.	TRBV5-4	TRBJ2-7	.	TGTGCCACCATGGACAGAGTGGTAGCCTACGAGCAGTACTTC	CATMDRVVAYEQYF
.	TRBV3-1/TRBV3-2	TRBJ2-3	.	TGTGCCAGCAGCCAAGATTACGGGAGCACAGATACGCAGTATTTT	CASSQDYGSTDTQYF
TRBD1	TRBV29-1	TRBJ2-1	.	TGCAGCGTTGCTGGGACAGTTCACAATGAGCAGTTCTTC	CSVAGTVHNEQFF
TRBD1	TRBV18	TRBJ1-4	medium-sized	TGTGCCAGCTCACCACAGCAGGGGGCAACTAATGAAAAACTGTTTTTT	CASSPQQGATNEKLFF
.	TRBV7-6	TRBJ2-1	.	TGTGCCAGCAGCTTAGGGGGGCGGTACAATGAGCAGTTCTTC	CASSLGGRYNEQFF
.	TRBV5-6	TRBJ1-6	.	TGTGCCAGCAGCTGGGGGCGAGGGGCCCCTGATTCACCCCTCCACTTT	CASSWGRGAPDSPLHF
TRBD1	TRBV11-3	TRBJ2-4	.	TGTGCCAGCAGCTTAGATCTCGGACAGGGAATATTAGCCAAAAACATTCAGTACTTC	CASSLDLGQGILAKNIQYF
.	TRBV5-5	TRBJ2-7	few	TGTGCCAGCAGCTTGGGGGCGGGGGCCCCCTACGAGCAGTACTTC	CASSLGAGAPYEQYF
.	TRBV10-3	TRBJ2-1	.	TGTGCCATCAGTCCTCGACTAGATGGAAACAATGAGCAGTTCTTC	CAISPRLDGNNEQFF
TRBD1	TRBV11-1	TRBJ1-2	.	TGTGCCAGCAGCTTAGGCCCAGGGGGCGACTATGGCTACACCTTC	CASSLGPGGDYGYTF
.	TRBV7-6	TRBJ1-1	medium-sized	TGTGCCAGCAGCTTAGACAGGAACACTGAAGCTTTCTTT	CASSLDRNTEAFF
.	TRBV6-5	TRBJ2-7	.	TGTGCCAGCAGTACTACCCTCGAGCAGTACTTC	CASSTTLEQYF
.	TRBV19	TRBJ2-3	few	TGTGCCAGTAGTTCAGTGCGGGCGGTTGGTACAGATACGCAGTATTTT	CASSSVRAVGTDTQYF
.	TRBV7-9	TRBJ1-2	.	TGTGCCAGCAGGTTGGACAGCTATGGCTACACCTTC	CASRLDSYGYTF
.	TRBV6-1	TRBJ1-3	once	TGTGCCAGCGCGGGGGCGGGAGGAAACACCATATATTTT	CASAGAGGNTIYF
.	TRBV19	TRBJ1-5	.	TGTGCCAGTAGTATCTACGCGGATCCTAGCAATCAGCCCCAGCATTTT	CASSIYADPSNQPQHF
.	TRBV5-1	TRBJ2-5	.	TGCGCCAGCAGCTTGGAGTTTGGGGCCGAGACCCAGTACTTC	CASSLEFGAETQYF
.	TRBV5-1	TRBJ2-5	.	TGCGCCAGCGGACAGCAAGAGACCCAGTACTTC	CASGQQETQYF
TRBD1	TRBV24-1	TRBJ1-4	.	TGTGCCACACAAGGACAGGGAGGTGAAAAACTGTTTTTT	CATQGQGGEKLFF
.	TRBV28	TRBJ1-3	.	TGTGCCAGCAGGGCCCAGGGGTCCTCTGGAAACACCATATATTTT	CASRAQGSSGNTIYF
TRBD2	TRBV19	TRBJ2-3	.	TGTGCCAGTAGTAAGGGACTAGCGGGGTCCACAGATACGCAGTATTTT	CASSKGLAGSTDTQYF
TRBD1	TRBV5-5	TRBJ1-1	once	TGTGCCAGCAGCTTGCAGGACAGGGATGCTTTCTTT	CASSLQDRDAFF
TRBD2	TRBV19	TRBJ2-3	.	TGTGCCAGTAGTATGGCTAGCGGGGACACAGATACGCAGTATTTT	CASSMASGDTDTQYF
.	TRBV6-5	TRBJ2-7	.	TGTGCCAGCAGCCAAGGCGGGGAGCAGTACTTC	CASSQGGEQYF
.	TRBV20-1	TRBJ2-2	.	TGCAGTGCTACTGACAAAACCGGGGAGCTGTTTTTT	CSATDKTGELFF
.	TRBV2	TRBJ1-2	.	TGTGCCAGCAGCCGACAGGTTACGCCCCCGGTTAGCTACACCTTC	CASSRQVTPPVSYTF
.	TRBV4-2	TRBJ2-3	.	TGTGCCAGCAGCCAAGCGGGGGAGGCGACAGATACGCAGTATTTT	CASSQAGEATDTQYF
TRBD2	TRBV7-3	TRBJ2-3	.	TGTGCCAGCAGTCCTAGCGGGGGGGCCTGGGATACGCAGTATTTT	CASSPSGGAWDTQYF
TRBD1	TRBV9	TRBJ1-1	.	TGTGCCAGCAGCCCCATGGGACAGGGCACTGAAGCTTTCTTT	CASSPMGQGTEAFF